This T cell receptor beta chain was profiled in a study of shared clonotypes between healthy human individuals. Method: immunoSEQ multiplex PCR; TCRdb's copy keeps in-frame clones and lacks some. The sample has about 590,000 clones, around 95% seen once. The CDR3 totals 13 residues. Deletions cut 6 bases from V and 5 bases from J, with 13 bases between. In germline, CDR1 is MNHEY, CDR2 SVGAGI. This clone showed up just once. Positively selected for CCR7, the CD45RO-negative cells used as naive CD8 cells excluded terminally differentiated effector memory CD45RA+ cells. J is TRBJ1-1 and V is TRBV6-5; D not resolved. The material sequenced was naive CD8+ T cells sorted from blood. The clonotype comes from a woman aged 30 to 39 in good health. CDR3 region: CASSPVVGTEAFF. The CDR3 DNA reads as TGTGCCAGCAGCCCCGTAGTGGGGACTGAAGCTTTCTTT.